These 16 T cell receptor beta chains share one sample of origin, sequenced in a study of cytomegalovirus exposure and HLA in healthy donors. Primers included in the PCR were 60 Vbeta and 13 Jbeta primers. TCRdb's table, derived via immunoSEQ multiplex PCR, lists solely in-frame clones and lacks some. The sample lists 150,000 to 200,000 clones, approximately 86% occurring once. Source material: PBMCs. The receptors were gathered from a woman aged 18 to 35 in good health and CMV-seronegative.

The chain employs TRBV7-8 and TRBJ1-2, with 10 bases fitting TRBD1. Germline V lookup: CDR1 SGHVS, CDR2 FQNEAQ. Trimming cost V 0 bases and J 1 base; bases outside gene matches: 8. The CDR3 loop spans 18 amino acids. The CDR3 here is CASSLAKPWDRGNYGYTF. The CDR3 DNA is TGTGCCAGCAGCTTAGCCAAACCTTGGGACAGGGGTAACTATGGCTACACCTTC.

This chain links TRBV27 with TRBJ1-6; tentative D call: TRBD1 (5 bases). Between the trimmed V and J ends, which lost 7 bases and 0 bases, there was a span of 16 bases. Germline V lookup: CDR1 MNHEY, CDR2 SMNVEV (reference sequence). The CDR3 has 17 amino acids. The CDR3 nucleotides are TGTGCCAGCACCCTCCAATTCGACAGCTCCTATAATTCACCCCTCCACTTT. Translated: CASTLQFDSSYNSPLHF.

CDR3 protein: CASSYNPGVGRELFF. DNA for the CDR3: TGTGCCAGCAGTTACAACCCGGGGGTGGGCCGGGAGCTGTTTTTT. The chain recombines TRBV6-5 with TRBJ2-2, with D possibly being TRBD2 (6 bases). Trimming pared 2 bases from V and 9 bases from J, leaving 16 bases between. CDR3 size: 15 residues. Germline CDR1 MNHEY, CDR2 SVGAGI.

This clone appeared a single time. The V gene is TRBV28, the J gene TRBJ2-7, with 9 bases aligning to TRBD2. The CDR3 is 13 residues long. V shed 8 bases and J 3 bases; nucleotides not matched to a gene: 5. The germline V gene encodes CDR1 MDHEN and CDR2 SYDVKM. CDR3 DNA sequence: TGTGCCAGCGGACTTAGCGGGAGCTACGAGCAGTACTTC. As protein: CASGLSGSYEQYF. The variable domain in full, completed from reference TRBV28 and TRBJ2-7, reads DVKVTQSSRYLVKRTGEKVFLECVQDMDHENMFWYRQDPGLGLRLIYFSYDVKMKEKGDIPEGYSVSREKKERFSLILESASTNQTSMYLCASGLSGSYEQYFGPGTRLTVT.

V gene TRBV19 combines with J gene TRBJ1-5, with TRBD1 identical over 9 bases. The V and J ends lost 5 bases and 5 bases, in that order; junction bases with no gene match: 4. The CDR3 covers 14 residues. CDR1 and CDR2 from the germline V gene are LNHDA and SQIVND (reference sequence). The CDR3 sequence: CASSPRDRDQPQHF. The CDR3 nucleotides read TGTGCCAGTAGTCCCCGGGACAGGGATCAGCCCCAGCATTTT. Full variable domain (rest looked up from reference TRBV19 and TRBJ1-5): DGGITQSPKYLFRKEGQNVTLSCEQNLNHDAMYWYRQDPGQGLRLIYYSQIVNDFQKGDIAEGYSVSREKKESFPLTVTSAQKNPTAFYLCASSPRDRDQPQHFGDGTRLSIL.

The gene calls are TRBV7-9 and TRBJ2-1; 8 bases map to TRBD1. The germline CDR1 and CDR2 sequences are SEHNR and FQNEAQ (reference sequence). With 3 bases clipped from V and 2 bases from J, the junction kept 0 bases outside the gene matches. This CDR3 spans 14 amino acids. The chain's CDR3 is CASSFRGPYNEQFF. The CDR3 bases are TGTGCCAGCAGCTTCAGGGGGCCCTACAATGAGCAGTTCTTC.

The chain links TRBV6-1 to TRBJ1-2, with TRBD1 matching 12 bases. Germline CDR1 MNHNS, CDR2 SASEGT. The CDR3 spans 17 residues. V was clipped by 4 bases and J by 3 bases; unmatched bases: 9. For the CDR3, the DNA is TGTGCCAGCAGTGGCGGGACAGGGGGCGTGGAGGACTATGGCTACACCTTC. Its translation: CASSGGTGGVEDYGYTF.

The chain recombines TRBV27 with TRBJ2-4, with 7 nucleotides matching TRBD1. The CDR3 is 14 amino acids. Germline values: CDR1 MNHEY, CDR2 SMNVEV (reference sequence). With V trimmed by 6 bases and J by 6 bases, 8 bases remained unmatched. This CDR3 is CASSEPGQTNIQYF. In nucleotides, the CDR3 is TGTGCCAGCAGCGAACCGGGACAGACAAACATTCAGTACTTC.

The J gene is TRBJ2-7, the V gene TRBV7-9; D may be TRBD1 (6 bases). V gave up 0 bases and J gave up 5 bases, with 11 bases separating them. The CDR3 spans 14 residues. CDR1 is SEHNR and CDR2 is FQNEAQ in the germline V gene (reference sequence). The CDR3 region is CASSLALTGNEQYF. For the CDR3, the DNA is TGTGCCAGCAGCTTAGCCCTTACAGGGAACGAGCAGTACTTC.

This chain links TRBV5-1 with TRBJ2-5, with TRBD1 identical over 8 bases. Germline CDR1 SGHRS, CDR2 YFSETQ. The CDR3 has 13 residues. V dropped 4 bases and J dropped 5; count of bases not matched to a gene: 4. Here the CDR3 reads CASSGQGRETQYF. The CDR3 region has the DNA TGCGCCAGCAGCGGACAGGGTCGGGAGACCCAGTACTTC.

This clone has just one count. The CDR3 DNA sequence: TGTGCCAGCAGCCAGGCGGGTGGGCCGCCCCAAAACATTCAGTACTTC. This translates into CASSQAGGPPQNIQYF. The rearrangement links TRBV4-2 to TRBJ2-4; D might be TRBD2 (5 bases). Trimming cost V 3 bases and J 5 bases, with 17 bases left between them. CDR3 size: 16 residues. CDR1 is LGHNA and CDR2 is YNFKEQ in the germline V gene.

The V gene is TRBV10-3, the J gene TRBJ2-1, with 10 bases lining up with TRBD2. V gave up 3 bases and J gave up 8 bases; unmatched junction bases: 10. The CDR3 extends over 16 amino acids. Germline values: CDR1 ENHRY, CDR2 SYGVKD. The CDR3 nucleotides are TGTGCCATCAGTGACCTAGAGCGGGGGGGCCGGTATGAGCAGTTCTTC. This translates into CAISDLERGGRYEQFF.

V gene TRBV15 combines with J gene TRBJ1-2, with 7 bases matching TRBD1. Germline CDR1 and CDR2: LNHNV and YYDKDF (reference sequence). J was trimmed by 12 bases and V by 5 bases; bases with no gene match: 9. The CDR3 runs to 12 residues. The CDR3 nucleotides are TGTGCCACCAGCGGCTCAACAGGGGACCACACCTTC. Translation gives CATSGSTGDHTF.

The J gene is TRBJ2-1, the V gene TRBV27; 11 nucleotides match TRBD2. CDR3 size: 15 residues. The V gene end was trimmed by 5 bases and the J gene end by 7 bases; junction bases not matched to a gene: 7. Germline V gene data show CDR1 as MNHEY and CDR2 as SMNVEV (reference sequence). CDR3 DNA: TGTGCCAGCAGTCTACTAGCGGGAGCCGGAAATGAGCAGTTCTTC. Its protein product is CASSLLAGAGNEQFF.

The CDR3 loop is CASSRGQGDTGELFF. CDR3 coding DNA: TGTGCCAGCAGCCGGGGACAGGGGGACACCGGGGAGCTGTTTTTT. The chain employs TRBV7-9 and TRBJ2-2, with 11 bases that match TRBD1. With 5 bases clipped from V and 3 bases from J, the junction kept 2 bases outside the gene matches. The length of the CDR3 is 15 residues. Germline CDR1 and CDR2: SEHNR and FQNEAQ (reference sequence).

The rearrangement links TRBV7-2 to TRBJ1-6; TRBD1 matches 9 bases. J gave up 9 bases and V 1 base, and 7 bases lay outside the gene matches. The CDR3 contains 16 residues. Germline CDR1 is SGHTA and CDR2 is FQGNSA. The CDR3 DNA follows: TGTGCCAGCAGCTTAGTGCGGGGACAGGGAGGTTCACCCCTCCACTTT. Its protein product is CASSLVRGQGGSPLHF. Looking up the rest from reference TRBV7-2 and TRBJ1-6 gives the full variable domain: GAGVSQSPSNKVTEKGKDVELRCDPISGHTALYWYRQSLGQGLEFLIYFQGNSAPDKSGLPSDRFSAERTGGSVSTLTIQRTQQEDSAVYLCASSLVRGQGGSPLHFGNGTRLTVT.